Shown below are 7 T cell receptor beta chains from a single sample sequenced in a study of blood T cell repertoires in COVID-19. Profiled with immunoSEQ multiplex PCR; TCRdb holds only in-frame clones, not every one. The table includes 150,000 to 200,000 clones, roughly 80% detected once. The sequencing input was peripheral blood. These TCRs come from a man between 60 and 70 years old with active or convalescent COVID-19.

The rearrangement joins TRBV7-2 to TRBJ2-5; D remains ambiguous. The CDR3 extends over 15 amino acids. Trimming stripped 4 bases from V and 5 bases from J, with 17 bases between. CDR1 is SGHTA and CDR2 is FQGNSA in the germline V gene. CDR3 in DNA: TGTGCCAGCAGCTCCACCCACCTACTCCGGGAGACCCAGTACTTC. This sequence encodes CASSSTHLLRETQYF.

This rearrangement joins TRBV24-1 to TRBJ2-3, with D possibly matching TRBD2 (5 bases). Per germline, CDR1 KGHDR and CDR2 SFDVKD. With 3 bases removed from V and 4 bases from J, the gap between germline ends came to 19 bases. The CDR3 runs to 17 residues. CDR3 sequence (DNA): TGTGCCACCAGTGATCCCAGCCCGGCTAGCAGGTCAGATACGCAGTATTTT. Protein product: CATSDPSPASRSDTQYF.

This clone turned up a few times. V gene TRBV6-6 combines with J gene TRBJ2-7, with a weak D call TRBD2 (6 bases). CDR3 length: 17 residues. Deletions cut 5 bases from V and 4 bases from J, with 24 bases between. Germline V gene lookup returns CDR1 MNHNY and CDR2 SVGAGI (reference sequence). The chain's CDR3 is CASSPEGPRGPLYEQYF. The CDR3 nucleotides are TGTGCCAGCAGTCCCGAAGGACCGCGGGGTCCTCTTTACGAGCAGTACTTC.

This clone was seen once. This rearrangement joins TRBV5-4 to TRBJ2-3, with 11 bases lining up with TRBD2. CDR1 and CDR2 (germline): SGHNT, YYREEE (reference sequence). V was pared by 4 bases and J by 2 bases, with 6 bases of the junction left unmatched. This CDR3 is built from 16 residues. DNA of the CDR3: TGTGCCAGCAGCGCGAAACTAGCGGGAGTCACAGATACGCAGTATTTT. It is translated as CASSAKLAGVTDTQYF.

The chain has TRBV24-1 and TRBJ2-5, with 8 bases fitting TRBD2. J gave up 4 bases and V 5 bases, and 8 bases lay outside the gene matches. Germline CDR1 is KGHDR and CDR2 is SFDVKD. There are 15 residues in the CDR3. The CDR3 nucleotides read TGTGCCACCAGTGGAACAGCGGGAGCGGGAGAGACCCAGTACTTC. It yields the protein CATSGTAGAGETQYF.

The chain has TRBV18 and TRBJ1-1, with D perhaps TRBD1 (5 bases). The CDR3 is made up of 14 amino acids. Germline V CDR1 and CDR2: KGHSH, LQKENI. The ends were cut back, 3 bases at V and 6 bases at J, with 14 bases in the middle. CDR3 loop: CASSPQGLSPEAFF. The CDR3 DNA reads as TGTGCCAGCTCACCGCAGGGATTGTCGCCTGAAGCTTTCTTT.

This rearrangement joins TRBV11-3 to TRBJ2-5; 7 nucleotides align to TRBD1. The CDR3 consists of 13 residues. The ends lost 5 bases at V and 4 bases at J; junction bases unmatched: 4. Germline loops: CDR1 SGHNT, CDR2 YENEEA. The CDR3 loop is CASSLQGSETQYF. CDR3 nucleotides: TGTGCCAGCAGCCTACAGGGGTCAGAGACCCAGTACTTC.